Ten or more counts support the clone carrying this TCR beta chain. At the DNA level, this CDR3 is encoded by other sequences in the same sample as well. This sample is part of a study of blood T cell repertoires in COVID-19. Background on the study: The samples span acute and convalescent COVID-19 from the United States, Italy and Spain. Sample material is recorded as cDNA or gDNA derived from T cells, B-cell-depleted T cells, or PBMCs.

Germline values: CDR1 SGHDT, CDR2 YYEEEE. V trimming: 0 bases; J trimming: 0 bases; junction bases outside the gene matches: 5. The CDR3 contains 17 residues. Authors' analysis steps: Amplified reference gene primers provided the basis for estimating nucleated cell counts. Assay: immunoSEQ multiplex PCR; the TCRdb copy retains only in-frame clones and omits some. V, J and clone size are taken as reported in that table, and D and trimming were inferred from the DNA itself. Of over 200,000 clones listed, about nine tenths are singletons. The sequencing sample was made of peripheral blood. The clonotype originates from a man in his 60s who had recovered from COVID-19. J is TRBJ1-4 and V is TRBV5-6; 7 nucleotides agree with TRBD1. The CDR3 DNA is TGTGCCAGCAGCTTGGCCTTGGGGACAGCAACTAATGAAAAACTGTTTTTT. Encoded protein: CASSLALGTATNEKLFF.